The clone carrying this T cell receptor beta chain was recorded a few times. Its antigen is unknown. This sample was included in a study of cytomegalovirus exposure and HLA in healthy donors. Study results and limitations: In vitro work confirmed that a few CMV-associated chains recognize CMV antigens. Cytomegalovirus association was listed for 164 TCR beta chains.

From germline, CDR1 is LGHNA and CDR2 YSLEER. This CDR3 region has 13 residues. Trimming stripped 2 bases from V and 4 bases from J, with 6 bases between. With 60 Vbeta and 13 Jbeta primers, the PCR was carried out. Authors' data handling: An analysis performed later counted 74 million or so unique TCR beta chains (around 9.9 million of them shared). The data were produced by immunoSEQ multiplex PCR, yet TCRdb's version contains in-frame clones alone and is incomplete. V and J calls and clone size are as listed in that table; D and trimming were resolved from the DNA. This table holds 100,000 to 150,000 clones, roughly four fifths found once.

The rearrangement joins TRBV4-3 to TRBJ1-5; no definite D call. The sequence came from a woman aged 45-65 years in good health and CMV-seronegative. What was sequenced was PBMCs. The CDR3 nucleotides are TGCGCCAGCAGCCAAAGGAGGAATCAGCCCCAGCATTTT. This encodes CASSQRRNQPQHF.